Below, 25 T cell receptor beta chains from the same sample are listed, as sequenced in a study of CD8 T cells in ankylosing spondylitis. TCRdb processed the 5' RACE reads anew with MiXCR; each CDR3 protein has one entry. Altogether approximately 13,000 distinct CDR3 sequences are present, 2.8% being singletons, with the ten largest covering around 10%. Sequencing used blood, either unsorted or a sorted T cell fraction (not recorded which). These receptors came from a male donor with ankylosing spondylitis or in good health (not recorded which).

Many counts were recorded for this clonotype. This CDR3 reads CASSHGRGRVYGYTF. In nucleotides, the CDR3 is TGTGCCAGCAGCCATGGCCGGGGCAGGGTCTATGGCTACACCTTC. The V call is TRBV9, the J call TRBJ1-2, with D possibly being TRBD1 (5 bases). The germline V and J ends were trimmed by 4 bases and 4 bases, with 17 bases remaining between them. Germline values: CDR1 SGDLS, CDR2 YYNGEE. CDR3 length equals 15 residues. The full variable domain, rest sourced from reference TRBV9 and TRBJ1-2, is DSGVTQTPKHLITATGQRVTLRCSPRSGDLSVYWYQQSLDQGLQFLIQYYNGEERAKGNILERFSAQQFPDLHSELNLSSLELGDSALYFCASSHGRGRVYGYTFGSGTRLTVV.

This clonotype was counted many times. The CDR3 nucleotides read TGTGCCAGCAGCGTAGATGAAGCGGGGTTTCCGAGCTCCTACAATGAGCAGTTCTTC. Protein sequence: CASSVDEAGFPSSYNEQFF. V gene TRBV9 combines with J gene TRBJ2-1; 7 bases line up with TRBD2. CDR3 length: 19 amino acids. Germline V gene sequence: CDR1 SGDLS, CDR2 YYNGEE. Unmatched junction bases numbered 12, after V lost 0 bases and J lost 0 bases.

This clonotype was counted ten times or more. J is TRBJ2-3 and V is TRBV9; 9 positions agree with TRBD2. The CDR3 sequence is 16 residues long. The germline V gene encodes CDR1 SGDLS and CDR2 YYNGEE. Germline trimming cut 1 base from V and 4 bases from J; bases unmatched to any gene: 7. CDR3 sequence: CASSVYASGMADTQYF. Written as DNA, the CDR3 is TGTGCCAGCAGCGTATACGCTAGCGGGATGGCAGATACGCAGTATTTT. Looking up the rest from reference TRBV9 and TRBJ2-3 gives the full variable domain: DSGVTQTPKHLITATGQRVTLRCSPRSGDLSVYWYQQSLDQGLQFLIQYYNGEERAKGNILERFSAQQFPDLHSELNLSSLELGDSALYFCASSVYASGMADTQYFGPGTRLTVL.

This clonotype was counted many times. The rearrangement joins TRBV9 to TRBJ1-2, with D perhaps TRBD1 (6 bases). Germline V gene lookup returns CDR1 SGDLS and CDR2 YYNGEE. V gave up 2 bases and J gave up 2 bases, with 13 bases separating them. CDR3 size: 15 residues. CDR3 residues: CASSVGTTSNYGYTF. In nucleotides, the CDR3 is TGTGCCAGCAGCGTCGGGACAACGTCGAACTATGGCTACACCTTC. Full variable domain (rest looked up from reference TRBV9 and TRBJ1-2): DSGVTQTPKHLITATGQRVTLRCSPRSGDLSVYWYQQSLDQGLQFLIQYYNGEERAKGNILERFSAQQFPDLHSELNLSSLELGDSALYFCASSVGTTSNYGYTFGSGTRLTVV.

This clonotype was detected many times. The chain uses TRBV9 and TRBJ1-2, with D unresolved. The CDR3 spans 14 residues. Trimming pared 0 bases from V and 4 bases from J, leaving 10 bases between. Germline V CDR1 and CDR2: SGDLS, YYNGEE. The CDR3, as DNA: TGTGCCAGCAGCGTAGACCACAAGGGCTATGGCTACACCTTC. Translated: CASSVDHKGYGYTF.

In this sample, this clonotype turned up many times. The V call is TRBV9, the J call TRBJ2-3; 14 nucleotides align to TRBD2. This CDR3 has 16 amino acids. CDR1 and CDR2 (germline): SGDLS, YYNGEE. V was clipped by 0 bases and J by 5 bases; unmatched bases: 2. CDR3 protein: CASSVGGLAGVDTQYF. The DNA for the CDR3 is TGTGCCAGCAGCGTAGGGGGACTAGCGGGGGTAGATACGCAGTATTTT.

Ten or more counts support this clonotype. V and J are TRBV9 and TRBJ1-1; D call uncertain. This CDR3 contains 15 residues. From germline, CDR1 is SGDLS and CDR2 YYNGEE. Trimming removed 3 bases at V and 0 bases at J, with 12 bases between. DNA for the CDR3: TGTGCCAGCAGCGCCACCCTGAAAGTGAACACTGAAGCTTTCTTT. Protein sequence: CASSATLKVNTEAFF.

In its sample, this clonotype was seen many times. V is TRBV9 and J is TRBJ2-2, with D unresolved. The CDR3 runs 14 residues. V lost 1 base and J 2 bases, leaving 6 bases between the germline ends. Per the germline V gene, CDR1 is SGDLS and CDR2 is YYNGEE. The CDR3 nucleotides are TGTGCCAGCAGCGTAAAGGCAAACACCGGGGAGCTGTTTTTT. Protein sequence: CASSVKANTGELFF.

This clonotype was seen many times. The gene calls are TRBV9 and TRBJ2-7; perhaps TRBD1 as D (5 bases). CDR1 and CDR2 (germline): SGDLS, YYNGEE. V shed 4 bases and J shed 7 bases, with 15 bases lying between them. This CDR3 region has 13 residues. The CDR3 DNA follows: TGTGCCAGCAGCCCCGCAGGGTCCGGGGAGCAGTACTTC. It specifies CASSPAGSGEQYF.

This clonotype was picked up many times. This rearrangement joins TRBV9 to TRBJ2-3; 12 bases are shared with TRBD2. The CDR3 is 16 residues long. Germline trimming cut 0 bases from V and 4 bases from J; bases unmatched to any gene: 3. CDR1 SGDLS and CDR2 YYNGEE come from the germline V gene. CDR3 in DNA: TGTGCCAGCAGCGTAGCGGCTAGCGGGGGGGCAGATACGCAGTATTTT. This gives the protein CASSVAASGGADTQYF.

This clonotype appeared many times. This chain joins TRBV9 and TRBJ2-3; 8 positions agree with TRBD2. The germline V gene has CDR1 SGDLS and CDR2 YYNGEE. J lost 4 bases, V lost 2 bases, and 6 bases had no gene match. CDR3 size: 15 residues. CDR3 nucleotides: TGTGCCAGCAGCGTTCGCGGGAGGTCCCCAGATACGCAGTATTTT. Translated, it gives CASSVRGRSPDTQYF.

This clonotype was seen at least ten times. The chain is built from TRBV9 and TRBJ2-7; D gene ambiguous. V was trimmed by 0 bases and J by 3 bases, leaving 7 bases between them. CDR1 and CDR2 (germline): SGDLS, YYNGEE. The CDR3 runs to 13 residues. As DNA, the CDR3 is TGTGCCAGCAGCGTAGACGGGTACTACGAGCAGTACTTC. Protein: CASSVDGYYEQYF.

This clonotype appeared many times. CDR3 sequence reads: CASSVGDSGGANTGELFF. The CDR3 DNA sequence: TGTGCCAGCAGCGTAGGCGATAGCGGGGGCGCGAACACCGGGGAGCTGTTTTTT. This chain uses TRBV9 with TRBJ2-2, with TRBD2 identical over 9 bases. Looked up from germline, CDR1 is SGDLS and CDR2 is YYNGEE. The V and J ends lost 0 bases and 0 bases, in that order; junction bases with no gene match: 6. The CDR3 contains 18 residues.

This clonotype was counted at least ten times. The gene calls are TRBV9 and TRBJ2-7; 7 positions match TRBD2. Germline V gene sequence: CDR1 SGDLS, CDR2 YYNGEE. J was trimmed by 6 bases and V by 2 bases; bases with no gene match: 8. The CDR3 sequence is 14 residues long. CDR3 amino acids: CASSVGSGTGEQYF. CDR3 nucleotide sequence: TGTGCCAGCAGCGTTGGGAGCGGGACCGGCGAGCAGTACTTC.

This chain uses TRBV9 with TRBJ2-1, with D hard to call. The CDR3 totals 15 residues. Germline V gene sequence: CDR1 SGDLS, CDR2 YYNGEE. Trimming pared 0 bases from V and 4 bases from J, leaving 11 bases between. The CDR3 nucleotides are TGTGCCAGCAGCGTAGCCCCGGACGGTTACAATGAGCAGTTCTTC. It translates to CASSVAPDGYNEQFF.

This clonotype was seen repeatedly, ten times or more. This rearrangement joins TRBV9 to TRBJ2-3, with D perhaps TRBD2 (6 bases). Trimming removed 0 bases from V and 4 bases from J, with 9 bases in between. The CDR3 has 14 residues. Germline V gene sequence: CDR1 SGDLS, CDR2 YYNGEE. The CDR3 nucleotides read TGTGCCAGCAGCGTAGTGGGGGAGGCAGATACGCAGTATTTT. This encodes CASSVVGEADTQYF.

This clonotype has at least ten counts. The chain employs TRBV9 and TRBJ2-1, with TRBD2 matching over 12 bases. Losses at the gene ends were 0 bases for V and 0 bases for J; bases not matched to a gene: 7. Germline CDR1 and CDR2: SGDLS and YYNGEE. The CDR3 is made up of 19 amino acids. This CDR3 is CASSVELLAGGLSYNEQFF. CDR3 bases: TGTGCCAGCAGCGTAGAACTACTAGCGGGGGGCCTCTCCTACAATGAGCAGTTCTTC. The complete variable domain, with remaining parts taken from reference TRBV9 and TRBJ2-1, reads DSGVTQTPKHLITATGQRVTLRCSPRSGDLSVYWYQQSLDQGLQFLIQYYNGEERAKGNILERFSAQQFPDLHSELNLSSLELGDSALYFCASSVELLAGGLSYNEQFFGPGTRLTVL.

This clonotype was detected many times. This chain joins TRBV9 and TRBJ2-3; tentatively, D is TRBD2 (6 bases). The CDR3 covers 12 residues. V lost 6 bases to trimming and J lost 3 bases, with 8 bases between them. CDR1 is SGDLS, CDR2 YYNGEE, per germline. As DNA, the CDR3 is TGTGCCAGCACGGGGGTTACAGATACGCAGTATTTT. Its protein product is CASTGVTDTQYF. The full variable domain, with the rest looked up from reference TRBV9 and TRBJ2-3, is DSGVTQTPKHLITATGQRVTLRCSPRSGDLSVYWYQQSLDQGLQFLIQYYNGEERAKGNILERFSAQQFPDLHSELNLSSLELGDSALYFCASTGVTDTQYFGPGTRLTVL.

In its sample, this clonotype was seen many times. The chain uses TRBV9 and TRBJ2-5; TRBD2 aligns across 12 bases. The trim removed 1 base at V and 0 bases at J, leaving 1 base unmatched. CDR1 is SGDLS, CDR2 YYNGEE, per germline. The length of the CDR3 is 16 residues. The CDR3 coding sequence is TGTGCCAGCAGCGTACTAGCGGGGGGGAACCAAGAGACCCAGTACTTC. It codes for CASSVLAGGNQETQYF.

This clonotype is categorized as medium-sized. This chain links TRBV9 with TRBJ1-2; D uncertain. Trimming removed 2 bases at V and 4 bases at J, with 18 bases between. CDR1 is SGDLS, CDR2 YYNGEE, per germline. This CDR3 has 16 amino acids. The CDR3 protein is CASSVFDGPGGYGYTF. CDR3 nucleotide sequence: TGTGCCAGCAGCGTCTTTGACGGGCCTGGAGGCTATGGCTACACCTTC.

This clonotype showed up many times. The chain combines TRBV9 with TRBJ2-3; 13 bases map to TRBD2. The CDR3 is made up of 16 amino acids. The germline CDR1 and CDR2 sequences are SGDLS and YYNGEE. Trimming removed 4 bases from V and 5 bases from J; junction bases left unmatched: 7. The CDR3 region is CASSPTSGGPGDTQYF. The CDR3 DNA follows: TGTGCCAGCAGCCCGACTAGCGGGGGGCCCGGAGATACGCAGTATTTT. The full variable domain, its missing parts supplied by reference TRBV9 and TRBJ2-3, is DSGVTQTPKHLITATGQRVTLRCSPRSGDLSVYWYQQSLDQGLQFLIQYYNGEERAKGNILERFSAQQFPDLHSELNLSSLELGDSALYFCASSPTSGGPGDTQYFGPGTRLTVL.

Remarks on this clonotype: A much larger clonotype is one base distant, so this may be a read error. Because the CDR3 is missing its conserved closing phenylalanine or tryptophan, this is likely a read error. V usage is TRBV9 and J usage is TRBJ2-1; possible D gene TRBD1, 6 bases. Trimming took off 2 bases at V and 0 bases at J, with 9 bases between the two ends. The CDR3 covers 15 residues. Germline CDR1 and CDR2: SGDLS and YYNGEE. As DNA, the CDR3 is TGTGCCAGCAGCGTTGCAGGGGACTCCTACAATGAGCAGTTCTCC. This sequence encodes CASSVAGDSYNEQFS.

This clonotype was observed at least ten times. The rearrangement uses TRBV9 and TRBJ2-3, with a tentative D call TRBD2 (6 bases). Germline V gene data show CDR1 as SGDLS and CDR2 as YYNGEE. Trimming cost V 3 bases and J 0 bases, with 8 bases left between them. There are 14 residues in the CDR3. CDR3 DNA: TGTGCCAGCAGCGATGGGGGGAGCACAGATACGCAGTATTTT. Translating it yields CASSDGGSTDTQYF.

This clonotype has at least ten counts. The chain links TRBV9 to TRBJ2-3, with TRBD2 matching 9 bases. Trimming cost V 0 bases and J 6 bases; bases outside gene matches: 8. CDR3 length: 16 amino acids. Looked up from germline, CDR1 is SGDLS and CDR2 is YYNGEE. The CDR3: CASSVEAGGPWDTQYF. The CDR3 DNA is TGTGCCAGCAGCGTAGAGGCGGGAGGGCCGTGGGATACGCAGTATTTT. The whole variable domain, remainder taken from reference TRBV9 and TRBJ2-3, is DSGVTQTPKHLITATGQRVTLRCSPRSGDLSVYWYQQSLDQGLQFLIQYYNGEERAKGNILERFSAQQFPDLHSELNLSSLELGDSALYFCASSVEAGGPWDTQYFGPGTRLTVL.

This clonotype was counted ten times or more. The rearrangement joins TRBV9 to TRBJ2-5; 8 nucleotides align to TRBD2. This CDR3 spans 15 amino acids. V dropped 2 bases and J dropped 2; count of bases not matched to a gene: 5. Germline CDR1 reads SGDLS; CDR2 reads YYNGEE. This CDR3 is CASSVSGGRQETQYF. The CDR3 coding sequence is TGTGCCAGCAGCGTTTCGGGGGGGAGGCAAGAGACCCAGTACTTC.